Presented here are 5 T cell receptor beta chains from one specimen sequenced in a study of cytomegalovirus exposure and HLA in healthy donors. It was with 60 Vbeta and 13 Jbeta primers that the PCR ran. Produced via immunoSEQ multiplex PCR; TCRdb's table is partial and in-frame only. In all, the sample yields roughly 190,000 clones. Sequencing input: PBMCs. The receptors were gathered from a man aged 25-40 years in good health and CMV-seronegative.

CDR3 sequence (DNA): TGTGCCAGCAGCCAGAGGGGGACATTCACCTACGAGCAGTACTTC. Translation: CASSQRGTFTYEQYF. V and J are TRBV7-6 and TRBJ2-5; a weak D match, TRBD1 (6 bases). The DNA matches TRBJ2-7 better at its end, which makes the J call doubtful. CDR3 length equals 15 residues. From germline, CDR1 is SGHVS and CDR2 FNYEAQ.

The CDR3 region is CASKVGGANNEKLFF. For the CDR3, the DNA is TGTGCCAGCAAAGTCGGGGGGGCAAATAATGAAAAACTGTTTTTT. The chain joins TRBV6-1 to TRBJ1-4; TRBD1 is a possible D gene (6 bases). The germline V and J ends were trimmed by 7 bases and 4 bases, with 16 bases remaining between them. The CDR3 is 15 residues long. Germline CDR1 and CDR2: MNHNS and SASEGT.

The V and J genes are TRBV27 and TRBJ1-5; the match to TRBD1 covers 7 bases. From germline, CDR1 is MNHEY and CDR2 SMNVEV (reference sequence). The CDR3 runs to 18 residues. The ends lost 3 bases at V and 0 bases at J; junction bases unmatched: 11. CDR3 protein: CASSLGWGQQDSNQPQHF. DNA of the CDR3: TGTGCCAGCAGTTTGGGGTGGGGACAGCAAGATAGCAATCAGCCCCAGCATTTT.

This chain joins TRBV27 and TRBJ1-5, with 9 bases that match TRBD1. CDR1 and CDR2 from the germline V gene are MNHEY and SMNVEV (reference sequence). The V segment lost 3 bases and the J segment 6 bases; nucleotides outside the gene matches: 15. CDR3 size: 18 residues. The CDR3 DNA reads TGTGCCAGCAGTTTGCGCACATCGACAGGGGGGGCAGGTCAGCCCCAGCATTTT. Protein product: CASSLRTSTGGAGQPQHF.

The rearrangement links TRBV6-5 to TRBJ2-2; tentatively, D is TRBD1 (5 bases). CDR1 MNHEY and CDR2 SVGAGI come from the germline V gene. Trimming removed 6 bases at V and 4 bases at J, with 15 bases between. The CDR3 spans 15 residues. The CDR3 protein is CASRVVDTLTGELFF. CDR3 nucleotides: TGTGCCAGCAGGGTCGTGGACACCCTCACCGGGGAGCTGTTTTTT.